Each of the 14 T cell receptor beta chains below was sequenced from the same sample in a study of OX40 agonist ivuxolimab in advanced cancers. Assay: immunoSEQ multiplex PCR; the TCRdb copy retains only in-frame clones and omits some. The data contain about 82,000 clones, approximately 85% of them seen just once; the ten biggest clones take up about 0.22%. The starting material was CD4+ or CD8+ T cells sorted from blood, obtained in a trial of the OX40 agonist ivuxolimab. These receptors all stem from an adult with an advanced solid tumor such as melanoma, head and neck, liver or kidney cancer.

The gene calls are TRBV9 and TRBJ2-7, with TRBD1 identical over 10 bases. V trimming: 0 bases; J trimming: 3 bases; junction bases outside the gene matches: 6. The germline V gene encodes CDR1 SGDLS and CDR2 YYNGEE. The CDR3 is made up of 16 amino acids. CDR3 nucleotides: TGTGCCAGCAGCGTAGATGGACAGGGGGGGAACTACGAGCAGTACTTC. This gives the protein CASSVDGQGGNYEQYF.

The sample holds a few counts of this clone. This chain uses TRBV5-6 with TRBJ2-7; 9 nucleotides agree with TRBD1. The CDR3 runs 14 residues. V lost 10 bases and J lost 7; bases outside the gene matches: 15. Germline-derived CDR1 and CDR2 are SGHDT and YYEEEE. The CDR3 DNA sequence: TGTGCCTCATTAGGGGGGACAGGGCGGGGTGAGCAGTACTTC. Its protein is CASLGGTGRGEQYF.

The chain employs TRBV30 and TRBJ2-1; maybe TRBD2 (5 bases). Germline-derived CDR1 and CDR2 are GTSNPN and SVGIG (reference sequence). CDR3 length equals 14 residues. The V end was cut by 4 bases, the J end by 6 bases, with 16 bases between. The CDR3 DNA sequence: TGTGCCTGGACGGGTGTTAGCGTCTCCAATGAGCAGTTCTTC. Encoded protein: CAWTGVSVSNEQFF.

There are a few counts of this clone. This chain joins TRBV5-6 and TRBJ1-2; 7 bases map to TRBD1. The CDR3 is 14 residues long. The germline V gene has CDR1 SGHDT and CDR2 YYEEEE. V shed 5 bases, J shed 3 bases, and the junction held 7 bases outside the gene matches. Here the CDR3 DNA reads TGTGCCAGCAGACGACAGGGAAGGGACTATGGCTACACCTTC. As protein: CASRRQGRDYGYTF.

V and J are TRBV6-5 and TRBJ2-6; D is perhaps TRBD1 (6 bases). V was shortened by 6 bases and J by 1 base, with 10 bases between the two germline ends. The CDR3 sequence is 15 residues long. Germline V CDR1 and CDR2: MNHEY, SVGAGI. CDR3 DNA: TGTGCCAGCAGCTTAACAGGGTCTGGGGCCAACGTCCTGACTTTC. This encodes CASSLTGSGANVLTF.

This chain uses TRBV5-1 with TRBJ2-5; 16 positions match TRBD2. Germline CDR1 is SGHRS and CDR2 is YFSETQ. The CDR3 loop spans 16 amino acids. Unmatched junction bases numbered 1, after V lost 0 bases and J lost 5 bases. The DNA for the CDR3 is TGCGCCAGCAGCTTGGCGGGACTAGCGGGAGGGGAGACCCAGTACTTC. It specifies CASSLAGLAGGETQYF.

The chain has TRBV25-1 and TRBJ1-4; D is unclear. The CDR3 sequence is 14 residues long. V lost 1 base and J 8 bases, leaving 11 bases between the germline ends. The V gene's germline CDR1 is MGHDK and CDR2 SYGVNS. CDR3 in amino acids: CASSESQVGEKLFF. CDR3 sequence (DNA): TGTGCCAGCAGTGAATCCCAGGTCGGGGAAAAACTGTTTTTT.

Of note for this clone: The CDR3 ends on some other residue instead of the conserved phenylalanine or tryptophan, so this is likely a read error. No DNA is shown, since the ends of the CDR3 on it are uncertain; the CDR3 is the one TCRdb lists. The V and J genes are TRBV7-9 and TRBJ2-7; the table gives TRBD1 as D, unverified against the DNA. The CDR3 spans 14 residues, counting both ends. The germline gives CDR1 SEHNR, CDR2 FQNEAQ (reference sequence). This chain's CDR3 is CASSPPGQEVNIVI.

The rearrangement links TRBV28 to TRBJ1-3, with unresolved D. Germline V gene data show CDR1 as MDHEN and CDR2 as SYDVKM. Trimming shortened V by 11 bases and J by 2 bases, and 16 bases separated the two germline ends. CDR3 length equals 14 residues. The CDR3 protein is CAASLGGAGNTIYF. In nucleotides, the CDR3 is TGTGCCGCCAGTTTGGGCGGGGCTGGAAACACCATATATTTT.

This clone has a single count. The chain employs TRBV18 and TRBJ1-2; 7 positions match TRBD1. The CDR3 spans 18 residues. V was clipped by 3 bases and J by 3 bases; unmatched bases: 16. The germline CDR1 and CDR2 sequences are KGHSH and LQKENI. The CDR3: CASSPLTTGSGVDYGYTF. CDR3 nucleotide sequence: TGTGCCAGCTCACCCCTCACGACAGGGTCCGGGGTTGACTATGGCTACACCTTC.

The chain uses TRBV7-9 and TRBJ2-2; D gene uncertain. The germline V gene encodes CDR1 SEHNR and CDR2 FQNEAQ (reference sequence). The V gene lost 1 base and the J gene lost 4 bases, with 7 bases spanning the gap. The CDR3 consists of 14 residues. The CDR3 is CASSLVSATGELFF. The CDR3 nucleotides are TGTGCCAGCAGCTTAGTCAGCGCCACCGGGGAGCTGTTTTTT.

V gene TRBV2 combines with J gene TRBJ2-7; TRBD2 aligns across 12 bases. The CDR3 length is 14 residues. From germline, CDR1 is SNHLY and CDR2 FYNNEI. V dropped 1 base and J dropped 9; count of bases not matched to a gene: 4. The DNA of the CDR3 is TGTGCCAGCAGTGAAGGACTAGCGGGAGCTGCGCAGTACTTC. It is translated as CASSEGLAGAAQYF.

This chain links TRBV28 with TRBJ1-5; the match to TRBD1 covers 8 bases. The V gene end was trimmed by 10 bases and the J gene end by 6 bases; junction bases not matched to a gene: 11. Per the germline V gene, CDR1 is MDHEN and CDR2 is SYDVKM. The CDR3 covers 14 residues. CDR3 residues: CATGGGGAIQPQHF. The DNA for the CDR3 is TGTGCCACAGGGGGCGGGGGTGCGATTCAGCCCCAGCATTTT.

V is TRBV9 and J is TRBJ2-1, with 9 bases aligning to TRBD2. In germline, CDR1 is SGDLS, CDR2 YYNGEE. This CDR3 is 15 amino acids long. V was pared by 4 bases and J by 4 bases, with 6 bases of the junction left unmatched. In DNA, the CDR3 is TGTGCCAGCAGCCCGCGGGAGGGCCTGTACAATGAGCAGTTCTTC. Translated, it gives CASSPREGLYNEQFF.